These 15 T cell receptor beta chains originate from one sample sequenced in a study of blood T cell repertoires in COVID-19 (dated by TCRdb to 2020 to 2022). The library was prepared using the immunoSEQ multiplex PCR assay. Imported from immuneACCESS, the table was reduced by TCRdb to in-frame sequences with V and J called. These copies leave out some clones; in studies compared against another copy, an unresolved V gene accounts for under half, and the cause of the remainder is not known. In all, the sample holds fewer than 450,000 clones, and 88% of those were seen once. The ten most abundant clones make up 1.2% of the sample. Input material: PBMCs or T cells enriched from blood (not recorded which). The receptors shown here come from a woman aged 18-35 years who had recovered from COVID-19.

The V call is TRBV5-1, the J call TRBJ1-6; TRBD1 matches at 7 bases. The germline V gene has CDR1 SGHRS and CDR2 YFSETQ. The CDR3 is made up of 17 amino acids. The V and J ends lost 0 bases and 5 bases, in that order; junction bases with no gene match: 8. The CDR3 DNA reads TGCGCCAGCAGCTTGGGACCTACCGGGACAGATAATTCACCCCTCCACTTT. Protein sequence: CASSLGPTGTDNSPLHF. Filled out from reference TRBV5-1 and TRBJ1-6, the complete variable domain reads KAGVTQTPRYLIKTRGQQVTLSCSPISGHRSVSWYQQTPGQGLQFLFEYFSETQRNKGNFPGRFSGRQFSNSRSEMNVSTLELGDSALYLCASSLGPTGTDNSPLHFGNGTRLTVT.

About this clone: Mismatch with germline at one junction end may stem from a read error. The chain carries TRBV3-1 (or the pseudogene TRBV3-2) and TRBJ2-1, with 7 bases identical to TRBD2. The CDR3 contains 15 residues. Looked up from germline, CDR1 is LGHDT and CDR2 is YNNKEL (reference sequence). The CDR3: CASHGVGGLAPEPFF. The CDR3 coding sequence is TGTGCCAGCCACGGAGTGGGAGGGTTGGCCCCCGAGCCGTTCTTC.

This chain links TRBV4-2 with TRBJ1-6; 7 positions match TRBD1. With 4 bases clipped from V and 6 bases from J, the junction kept 3 bases outside the gene matches. In germline, CDR1 is LGHNA, CDR2 YNFKEQ. This CDR3 has 14 residues. This CDR3 is CASSLNRGNSPLHF. The CDR3 DNA is TGTGCCAGCAGCCTAAACAGGGGTAATTCACCCCTCCACTTT.

The rearrangement joins TRBV19 to TRBJ1-5, with a tentative D call TRBD1 (5 bases). CDR3 length: 12 amino acids. The V and J ends lost 9 bases and 3 bases respectively, with 9 bases between them. The V gene's germline CDR1 is LNHDA and CDR2 SQIVND (reference sequence). As DNA, the CDR3 is TGTGCCAGCCAGGGTACCAATCAGCCCCAGCATTTT. Translated: CASQGTNQPQHF. The entire variable domain, with the rest obtained from reference TRBV19 and TRBJ1-5, is as follows: DGGITQSPKYLFRKEGQNVTLSCEQNLNHDAMYWYRQDPGQGLRLIYYSQIVNDFQKGDIAEGYSVSREKKESFPLTVTSAQKNPTAFYLCASQGTNQPQHFGDGTRLSIL.

This chain joins TRBV28 and TRBJ1-6; 7 nucleotides match TRBD1. CDR3 size: 15 residues. Germline lookup yields CDR1 MDHEN and CDR2 SYDVKM. V trimming: 4 bases; J trimming: 3 bases; junction bases outside the gene matches: 3. CDR3 amino acids: CASSSRDSYNSPLHF. CDR3 bases: TGTGCCAGCAGTTCCAGGGACAGCTATAATTCACCCCTCCACTTT. Together with reference TRBV28 and TRBJ1-6, the CDR3 gives the full variable domain: DVKVTQSSRYLVKRTGEKVFLECVQDMDHENMFWYRQDPGLGLRLIYFSYDVKMKEKGDIPEGYSVSREKKERFSLILESASTNQTSMYLCASSSRDSYNSPLHFGNGTRLTVT.

In its sample, this clone was seen a few times. The CDR3 region is CAWSEGGNQPQHF. As DNA, the CDR3 is TGTGCCTGGAGTGAAGGGGGTAATCAGCCCCAGCATTTT. This chain uses TRBV30 with TRBJ1-5, with D possibly TRBD1 on 6 matching bases. The CDR3 is 13 amino acids. Trimming removed 1 base at V and 4 bases at J, with 8 bases between. Germline V gene sequence: CDR1 GTSNPN, CDR2 SVGIG (reference sequence).

The gene calls are TRBV28 and TRBJ2-7; 7 positions agree with TRBD2. V dropped 1 base and J dropped 2; count of bases not matched to a gene: 8. The CDR3 consists of 16 residues. The germline CDR1 and CDR2 sequences are MDHEN and SYDVKM. The CDR3 here is CASSLFTGGGTYEQYF. CDR3 in DNA: TGTGCCAGCAGTTTATTTACGGGGGGAGGGACCTACGAGCAGTACTTC.

A single count supports this clone. The chain couples TRBV28 to TRBJ1-1; weak D call: TRBD1 (5 bases). The germline CDR1 and CDR2 sequences are MDHEN and SYDVKM. V shed 6 bases and J shed 0 bases, with 20 bases lying between them. The CDR3 extends over 17 amino acids. CDR3 nucleotide sequence: TGTGCCAGCAGCCCACTAGCCCCCAGGGTCTTGAACACTGAAGCTTTCTTT. Protein product: CASSPLAPRVLNTEAFF.

The chain combines TRBV5-1 with TRBJ2-2; 7 bases match TRBD1. CDR3 size: 13 residues. The ends lost 4 bases at V and 8 bases at J; junction bases unmatched: 5. CDR1 is SGHRS, CDR2 YFSETQ, per germline. The CDR3 nucleotides are TGCGCCAGCAGCCTATCGGGACAGGGGGAGCTGTTTTTT. Encoded protein: CASSLSGQGELFF.

This chain links TRBV7-2 with TRBJ2-1, with TRBD2 matching 9 bases. CDR1 and CDR2 (germline): SGHTA, FQGNSA. V lost 3 bases and J lost 13; bases outside the gene matches: 19. The CDR3 totals 17 residues. CDR3 bases: TGTGCCAGCAGCTTGGGACCCTCGGGACTAGCCATGCCGGACCAGTTCTTC. Translated, it gives CASSLGPSGLAMPDQFF.

V is TRBV27 and J is TRBJ2-7; TRBD1 agrees at 8 bases. Germline CDR1 and CDR2: MNHEY and SMNVEV (reference sequence). The CDR3 length is 14 residues. The V segment lost 4 bases and the J segment 0 bases; nucleotides outside the gene matches: 2. CDR3 DNA sequence: TGTGCCAGCAGTTCACAGGGGGTCTCCTACGAGCAGTACTTC. Amino acids: CASSSQGVSYEQYF.

The chain is built from TRBV14 and TRBJ1-5; D is unresolved. This CDR3 spans 12 amino acids. Trimming removed 3 bases at V and 5 bases at J, with 5 bases between. CDR1 is SGHDN, CDR2 FVKESK, per germline. CDR3 DNA sequence: TGTGCCAGCAGCCAGGGCGATCAGCCCCAGCATTTT. Protein product: CASSQGDQPQHF.

The chain employs TRBV7-2 and TRBJ2-2; TRBD2 matches at 8 bases. Germline V CDR1 and CDR2: SGHTA, FQGNSA. The V gene end was trimmed by 3 bases and the J gene end by 13 bases; junction bases not matched to a gene: 16. This CDR3 contains 16 residues. The CDR3 DNA reads TGTGCCAGCAGCTTTCTCGTGAGCGGGGGCACCCGGGGGCTGTTTTTT. Amino acids: CASSFLVSGGTRGLFF.

The chain links TRBV28 to TRBJ1-5; 9 positions agree with TRBD1. Germline CDR1 MDHEN, CDR2 SYDVKM. The CDR3 length is 16 residues. Losses at the gene ends were 5 bases for V and 4 bases for J; bases not matched to a gene: 9. CDR3 protein: CASSITGTGRNQPQHF. CDR3 coding DNA: TGTGCCAGCAGTATAACCGGGACAGGGCGTAATCAGCCCCAGCATTTT.

The chain links TRBV10-3 to TRBJ2-1; 11 bases map to TRBD2. The ends lost 3 bases at V and 9 bases at J; junction bases unmatched: 13. The germline gives CDR1 ENHRY, CDR2 SYGVKD. The CDR3 loop spans 17 amino acids. CDR3 sequence: CAISDPYRLAGRGEQFF. The CDR3 DNA reads TGTGCCATCAGTGACCCCTATAGACTAGCGGGGCGGGGTGAGCAGTTCTTC.